Below are 11 T cell receptor beta chains sequenced from a single sample in a study of shared clonotypes between healthy human individuals. Produced via immunoSEQ multiplex PCR; TCRdb's table is partial and in-frame only. This sample has around 100,000 clones, with roughly 69% found just once. The material sequenced was memory CD8+ T cells sorted from blood. Subset here: CD45RO+ cells pooled with CCR7-negative TemRA cells. The receptors stem from a man aged 30 to 39 in good health.

In this sample, this clone turned up a few times. The chain combines TRBV10-3 with TRBJ2-3; D is unclear. CDR1 and CDR2 from the germline V gene are ENHRY and SYGVKD. This CDR3 comprises 13 residues. The V and J ends lost 8 bases and 4 bases respectively, with 13 bases between them. For the CDR3, the DNA is TGTGCCATCTCCCCAGTATCGGCAGATACGCAGTATTTT. Translation: CAISPVSADTQYF.

This clone turned up a few times. The CDR3 reads CASSQIPGTGELFF. CDR3 coding DNA: TGTGCCAGCAGCCAGATCCCCGGGACCGGGGAGCTGTTTTTT. The chain carries TRBV11-1 and TRBJ2-2; D not resolved. From germline, CDR1 is SGHAT and CDR2 FQDESV (reference sequence). With 5 bases removed from V and 5 bases from J, the gap between germline ends came to 12 bases. The CDR3 has 14 residues.

The chain's CDR3 is CASSPPGPSYEQYF. In nucleotides, the CDR3 is TGTGCCAGCAGTCCTCCTGGGCCGTCATACGAGCAGTACTTC. The chain couples TRBV28 to TRBJ2-7; D unresolved. With 5 bases removed from V and 4 bases from J, the gap between germline ends came to 15 bases. CDR1 MDHEN and CDR2 SYDVKM come from the germline V gene. The CDR3 totals 14 residues.

The CDR3 loop reads CASSKLATGKNTGELFF. In DNA, the CDR3 is TGTGCCAGCAGCAAACTCGCGACAGGGAAAAACACCGGGGAGCTGTTTTTT. The chain recombines TRBV7-8 with TRBJ2-2, with 7 positions matching TRBD1. V dropped 5 bases and J dropped 2; count of bases not matched to a gene: 11. This CDR3 spans 17 amino acids. Germline CDR1 is SGHVS and CDR2 is FQNEAQ.

V and J are TRBV11-2 and TRBJ1-1; 12 nucleotides match TRBD1. J gave up 6 bases and V 5 bases, and 10 bases lay outside the gene matches. Looked up from germline, CDR1 is SGHAT and CDR2 is FQNNGV. This CDR3 contains 16 residues. CDR3 DNA sequence: TGTGCCAGCAGCGTGTCCACGGGACAGGGGGCCTCTGAAGCTTTCTTT. It translates to CASSVSTGQGASEAFF.

The chain uses TRBV29-1 and TRBJ2-3; D perhaps matches TRBD1 (5 bases). The germline CDR1 and CDR2 sequences are SQVTM and ANQGSEA. Trimming removed 3 bases from V and 5 bases from J, with 18 bases in between. The CDR3 is 15 amino acids. The CDR3 reads CSVDDSVGVGDTQYF. DNA for the CDR3: TGCAGCGTTGACGACTCGGTAGGGGTTGGAGATACGCAGTATTTT.

This clone was seen only once. The chain employs TRBV5-4 and TRBJ2-3; D is ambiguous. V was cut by 0 bases and J by 5 bases, with 4 bases left in between. CDR3 length: 12 residues. The germline CDR1 and CDR2 sequences are SGHNT and YYREEE (reference sequence). In DNA form, the CDR3 reads TGTGCCAGCAGCTTGGAAGGAGATACGCAGTATTTT. Its protein is CASSLEGDTQYF.

The gene calls are TRBV6-1 and TRBJ2-7; 11 bases align to TRBD2. The CDR3 has 15 residues. J gave up 6 bases and V 6 bases, and 10 bases lay outside the gene matches. The germline V gene encodes CDR1 MNHNS and CDR2 SASEGT. CDR3 sequence: CASSRELAGVSEQYF. The CDR3 DNA reads as TGTGCCAGCAGCCGAGAACTAGCGGGAGTATCCGAGCAGTACTTC.

V gene TRBV6-1 combines with J gene TRBJ1-2; D perhaps matches TRBD1 (6 bases). CDR1 is MNHNS and CDR2 is SASEGT in the germline V gene. CDR3 size: 14 residues. V was clipped by 1 base and J by 8 bases, with 14 bases between them. The CDR3 reads CASSEVTGSGGYTF. CDR3 sequence (DNA): TGTGCCAGCAGTGAAGTGACAGGTTCGGGGGGCTACACCTTC.

V is TRBV4-1 and J is TRBJ2-1; 14 bases fit TRBD2. Germline-derived CDR1 and CDR2 are MGHRA and YSYEKL. This CDR3 region has 16 residues. V shed 2 bases, J shed 10 bases, and the junction held 7 bases outside the gene matches. CDR3 coding DNA: TGCGCCAGCAGCCAATCTCCGGGACTAGCGGGAGTCGAGCAGTTCTTC. Amino acids: CASSQSPGLAGVEQFF.

This clone was observed once. This may be a read error, as it is one base from a much larger clone. At the DNA level, this CDR3 is encoded by other sequences in the same sample as well. V is TRBV7-2 and J is TRBJ1-5, with D perhaps TRBD1 (5 bases). Trimming took 6 bases from V and 6 from J, leaving 12 bases between them. This CDR3 spans 13 amino acids. The germline gives CDR1 SGHTA, CDR2 FQGNSA. CDR3 coding DNA: TGTGCCAGCAGTTTGTGGGGCAGTCAGCCCCAGCATTTT. It encodes CASSLWGSQPQHF.